The 31 T cell receptor beta chains below all came from one sample that was sequenced in a study of graft-versus-host responses after intestinal transplantation. The method was immunoSEQ multiplex PCR; TCRdb's version includes in-frame clones alone and lacks a portion of them. This sample has 74,000 or so clones, with roughly 90% found just once. This material consisted of PBMCs, taken 98 days after intestinal transplantation. Source of these receptors: a human patient who received an intestinal transplant, so some T cells may come from the graft donor.

The chain uses TRBV28 and TRBJ2-3; the D is unclear. Germline assignment: CDR1 MDHEN and CDR2 SYDVKM. The CDR3 has 15 amino acids. Trimming removed 8 bases at V and 2 bases at J, with 17 bases between. CDR3 DNA: TGTGCCAGCGGGTCGTCGGGTTATCCCACAGATACGCAGTATTTT. Encoded protein: CASGSSGYPTDTQYF. Full variable domain (missing parts from reference TRBV28 and TRBJ2-3): DVKVTQSSRYLVKRTGEKVFLECVQDMDHENMFWYRQDPGLGLRLIYFSYDVKMKEKGDIPEGYSVSREKKERFSLILESASTNQTSMYLCASGSSGYPTDTQYFGPGTRLTVL.

The DNA for the CDR3 is TGCGCCAGCAGCCAAGGCGCAGGGAGTTCACCCCTCCACTTT. Protein sequence: CASSQGAGSSPLHF. The chain uses TRBV4-3 and TRBJ1-6; tentative D call: TRBD1 (5 bases). Germline V CDR1 and CDR2: LGHNA, YSLEER. CDR3 size: 14 residues. V was trimmed by 1 base and J by 9 bases, leaving 10 bases between them.

This sequence joins TRBV7-2 and TRBJ2-7, with D perhaps TRBD2 (7 bases). The CDR3 has 13 amino acids. Germline V lookup: CDR1 SGHTA, CDR2 FQGNSA. The V end was cut by 7 bases, the J end by 4 bases, with 14 bases between. The CDR3 loop reads CASTGGISYEQYF. The CDR3, as DNA: TGTGCCAGCACGGGGGGCATCAGTTACGAGCAGTACTTC.

The V call is TRBV28, the J call TRBJ2-7; 10 bases agree with TRBD1. V lost 5 bases, J lost 2 bases, and 9 bases stayed unmatched. The CDR3 has 16 residues. Germline V CDR1 and CDR2: MDHEN, SYDVKM. CDR3 residues: CASSVRDRGIPYEQYF. The CDR3 region has the DNA TGTGCCAGCAGTGTCCGGGACAGGGGCATCCCCTACGAGCAGTACTTC.

The chain has TRBV5-1 and TRBJ2-2; D remains unclear. Germline V CDR1 and CDR2: SGHRS, YFSETQ. Trimming took off 4 bases at V and 6 bases at J, with 7 bases between the two ends. The CDR3 extends over 12 amino acids. The CDR3 DNA reads as TGCGCCAGCAGCGTTGATGCCGGGGAGCTGTTTTTT. This codes for CASSVDAGELFF.

The rearrangement joins TRBV10-2 to TRBJ2-3; 9 bases agree with TRBD1. The CDR3 contains 13 residues. V shed 8 bases, J shed 2 bases, and the junction held 2 bases outside the gene matches. CDR1 is WSHSY, CDR2 SAAADI, per germline. Here the CDR3 reads CASGQGTTDTQYF. In DNA form, the CDR3 reads TGCGCCAGCGGACAGGGGACCACAGATACGCAGTATTTT.

This chain links TRBV6-5 with TRBJ1-5; a weak D match, TRBD1 (6 bases). The CDR3 runs to 14 residues. The germline gives CDR1 MNHEY, CDR2 SVGAGI. Trimming removed 5 bases from V and 8 bases from J, with 16 bases in between. CDR3 loop: CASSEQQGGKPQHF. The CDR3 DNA is TGTGCCAGCAGTGAACAACAGGGAGGGAAGCCCCAGCATTTT.

This chain connects TRBV11-2 to TRBJ1-4; unclear D gene. This CDR3 has 14 residues. V was cut by 1 base and J by 4 bases, with 7 bases left in between. Germline CDR1 and CDR2: SGHAT and FQNNGV. The CDR3 region is CASSLGRINEKLFF. The CDR3 coding sequence is TGTGCCAGCAGCTTAGGACGGATTAATGAAAAACTGTTTTTT.

The CDR3 sequence: CASSADRQAFF. CDR3 nucleotide sequence: TGTGCCAGCAGCGCGGACAGACAAGCTTTCTTT. This sequence joins TRBV7-9 and TRBJ1-1; the D gene is possibly TRBD1 (6 bases). V lost 5 bases, J lost 9 bases, and 10 bases lay in between. Germline assignment: CDR1 SEHNR and CDR2 FQNEAQ (reference sequence). CDR3 size: 11 residues. Together with reference TRBV7-9 and TRBJ1-1, the CDR3 gives the full variable domain: DTGVSQNPRHKITKRGQNVTFRCDPISEHNRLYWYRQTLGQGPEFLTYFQNEAQLEKSRLLSDRFSAERPKGSFSTLEIQRTEQGDSAMYLCASSADRQAFFGQGTRLTVV.

The V call is TRBV11-2, the J call TRBJ2-7; maybe TRBD1 (5 bases). The V and J ends lost 4 bases and 2 bases respectively, with 15 bases between them. The CDR3 contains 15 residues. Germline CDR1 reads SGHAT; CDR2 reads FQNNGV. The CDR3 loop reads CASSSPRARPYEQYF. Written as DNA, the CDR3 is TGTGCCAGCAGCTCACCCAGGGCTCGACCCTACGAGCAGTACTTC.

This clone was counted only a few times. The CDR3 DNA reads as TGTGCCAGCACCGTCTCGTGGACAGATGAAGCTTTCTTT. Translating gives CASTVSWTDEAFF. This sequence joins TRBV6-6 and TRBJ1-1; TRBD1 might be the D (6 bases). The length of the CDR3 is 13 residues. Germline V gene lookup returns CDR1 MNHNY and CDR2 SVGAGI (reference sequence). V was trimmed by 7 bases and J by 7 bases, leaving 16 bases between them.

V gene TRBV14 combines with J gene TRBJ1-1; D call uncertain. Trimming shortened V by 5 bases and J by 4 bases, and 8 bases separated the two germline ends. The CDR3 loop spans 12 amino acids. Germline V gene data show CDR1 as SGHDN and CDR2 as FVKESK. The CDR3 sequence: CASSAWATEAFF. DNA of the CDR3: TGTGCCAGCAGCGCATGGGCCACTGAAGCTTTCTTT.

The V and J genes are TRBV5-1 and TRBJ1-1; D is uncertain. This CDR3 comprises 14 residues. Germline CDR1 SGHRS, CDR2 YFSETQ. Trimming cost V 3 bases and J 3 bases, with 12 bases left between them. The CDR3 is CASSWGGPDTEAFF. CDR3 DNA sequence: TGCGCCAGCAGCTGGGGTGGACCCGACACTGAAGCTTTCTTT.

This chain uses TRBV18 with TRBJ2-2; 8 positions match TRBD1. The trim removed 0 bases at V and 5 bases at J, leaving 8 bases unmatched. Germline CDR1 KGHSH, CDR2 LQKENI. This CDR3 has 17 amino acids. CDR3 DNA: TGTGCCAGCTCACCACCCCCGACAGGGGTCTATACCGGGGAGCTGTTTTTT. It encodes CASSPPPTGVYTGELFF. Full variable domain (rest looked up from reference TRBV18 and TRBJ2-2): NAGVMQNPRHLVRRRGQEARLRCSPMKGHSHVYWYRQLPEEGLKFMVYLQKENIIDESGMPKERFSAEFPKEGPSILRIQQVVRGDSAAYFCASSPPPTGVYTGELFFGEGSRLTVL.

CDR3 coding DNA: TGTGCCAGCAGCCCGGAGGTAGCGGGGGGAAGGGGGCAGTATTTT. This codes for CASSPEVAGGRGQYF. The chain is built from TRBV9 and TRBJ2-3; 10 bases match TRBD2. This CDR3 contains 15 residues. CDR1 is SGDLS and CDR2 is YYNGEE in the germline V gene. V trimming: 4 bases; J trimming: 11 bases; junction bases outside the gene matches: 13.

The chain links TRBV5-4 to TRBJ2-3, with D perhaps TRBD1 (6 bases). Trimming shortened V by 3 bases and J by 0 bases, and 11 bases separated the two germline ends. Germline V gene sequence: CDR1 SGHNT, CDR2 YYREEE (reference sequence). There are 15 residues in the CDR3. DNA of the CDR3: TGTGCCAGCAGCTACTCACAGGGCAGCACAGATACGCAGTATTTT. Its translation is CASSYSQGSTDTQYF.

This clone occurred once. The gene calls are TRBV6-5 and TRBJ2-7; possible D gene TRBD2, 6 bases. V lost 0 bases, J lost 10 bases, and 16 bases lay in between. From germline, CDR1 is MNHEY and CDR2 SVGAGI. This CDR3 comprises 14 residues. The CDR3 reads CASSYSGTDYYQYF. The CDR3 DNA is TGTGCCAGCAGTTACTCCGGTACGGACTACTACCAGTACTTC.

This chain connects TRBV15 to TRBJ2-2; D call uncertain. In germline, CDR1 is LNHNV, CDR2 YYDKDF (reference sequence). V was pared by 3 bases and J by 6 bases, with 5 bases between. The CDR3 consists of 12 residues. As DNA, the CDR3 is TGTGCCACCAGCAGTGGCGCCGGGGAGCTGTTTTTT. This translates into CATSSGAGELFF.

This chain uses TRBV2 with TRBJ2-3; D is uncertain. V lost 5 bases to trimming and J lost 2 bases, with 11 bases between them. The CDR3 is made up of 14 amino acids. CDR1 is SNHLY and CDR2 is FYNNEI in the germline V gene. CDR3 protein: CASSSRADTDTQYF. The CDR3 DNA reads as TGTGCCAGCAGTTCTCGGGCAGACACAGATACGCAGTATTTT.

This rearrangement joins TRBV6-6 to TRBJ1-4; TRBD1 might be the D (5 bases). CDR1 is MNHNY, CDR2 SVGAGI, per germline (reference sequence). V lost 4 bases and J 6 bases, leaving 15 bases between the germline ends. The CDR3 length is 15 residues. The CDR3 DNA reads as TGTGCCAGCAGTTTTATGCGGGGGGAATATGAAAAACTGTTTTTT. Translating it yields CASSFMRGEYEKLFF.

This clone occurred once. This sequence joins TRBV5-1 and TRBJ2-7, with D unclear. The germline V gene encodes CDR1 SGHRS and CDR2 YFSETQ. Deletions cut 2 bases from V and 10 bases from J, with 7 bases between. CDR3 length equals 10 residues. The CDR3 sequence is CASSFDFQYF. The CDR3 bases are TGCGCCAGCAGCTTCGACTTCCAGTACTTC.

This clone was recorded a few times. V gene TRBV6-1 combines with J gene TRBJ1-5; D uncertain. The CDR3 sequence is 15 residues long. The V end lost 0 bases, the J end lost 11 bases, and 17 bases lay between the germline ends. Germline assignment: CDR1 MNHNS and CDR2 SASEGT. This chain's CDR3 is CASSEAPNRRLAQHF. The CDR3 DNA sequence: TGTGCCAGCAGTGAAGCCCCTAACAGACGTCTAGCCCAGCATTTT.

The chain carries TRBV29-1 and TRBJ2-3; D not resolved. The CDR3 totals 13 residues. Per germline, CDR1 SQVTM and CDR2 ANQGSEA. V was trimmed by 6 bases and J by 0 bases, leaving 10 bases between them. Here the CDR3 reads CSVRGGSTDTQYF. CDR3 in DNA: TGCAGCGTCCGAGGCGGAAGCACAGATACGCAGTATTTT.

V gene TRBV6-1 combines with J gene TRBJ1-2, with unresolved D. The CDR3 covers 15 residues. The germline V gene has CDR1 MNHNS and CDR2 SASEGT. V was clipped by 2 bases and J by 4 bases, with 14 bases between them. CDR3 in amino acids: CASSERPLISYGYTF. The CDR3 DNA reads as TGTGCCAGCAGTGAAAGGCCTTTGATCAGCTATGGCTACACCTTC.

This chain links TRBV6-5 with TRBJ2-3; TRBD2 matches at 14 bases. Germline lookup yields CDR1 MNHEY and CDR2 SVGAGI. J was trimmed by 3 bases and V by 6 bases; bases with no gene match: 2. The CDR3 spans 15 residues. CDR3 DNA: TGTGCCAGCAGCGGGACTAGCGGGGGTACAGATACGCAGTATTTT. This translates into CASSGTSGGTDTQYF.

This chain joins TRBV5-1 and TRBJ2-1, with 7 bases matching TRBD1. Germline V lookup: CDR1 SGHRS, CDR2 YFSETQ. V was pared by 3 bases and J by 0 bases, with 3 bases of the junction left unmatched. The CDR3 loop spans 15 amino acids. CDR3 sequence (DNA): TGCGCCAGCAGCTCGGGACAGAGCTCCTACAATGAGCAGTTCTTC. This gives the protein CASSSGQSSYNEQFF.

This clone was detected a few times. The chain has TRBV5-8 and TRBJ2-1; no firm D call. Trimming took 0 bases from V and 10 from J, leaving 14 bases between them. CDR3 length: 14 residues. The germline V gene encodes CDR1 SGHTS and CDR2 YDEGEE. Here the CDR3 DNA reads TGTGCCAGCAGCTTGGGCCTCCTCCAGGAAGAGCAGTTCTTC. Translation: CASSLGLLQEEQFF.

The V and J genes are TRBV6-5 and TRBJ2-7, with 7 bases matching TRBD2. V lost 4 bases and J lost 6; bases outside the gene matches: 12. The CDR3 length is 15 residues. From germline, CDR1 is MNHEY and CDR2 SVGAGI. DNA for the CDR3: TGTGCCAGCAGTTCAATAGCGGGTTTTGAGTTCGAGCAGTACTTC. This codes for CASSSIAGFEFEQYF.

J is TRBJ2-1 and V is TRBV6-1, with 8 bases that match TRBD2. This CDR3 contains 14 residues. V gave up 11 bases and J gave up 2 bases; unmatched junction bases: 8. Germline lookup yields CDR1 MNHNS and CDR2 SASEGT. The CDR3 region has the DNA TGTGCCGTCTTCCTAGCGGGTCCCTACAATGAGCAGTTCTTC. Protein product: CAVFLAGPYNEQFF.

This sequence joins TRBV6-6 and TRBJ2-7, with 13 bases identical to TRBD2. CDR1 is MNHNY and CDR2 is SVGAGI in the germline V gene (reference sequence). This CDR3 has 16 amino acids. Losses at the gene ends were 4 bases for V and 5 bases for J; bases not matched to a gene: 8. The CDR3 loop is CASSLPTSGRGHEQYF. In DNA form, the CDR3 reads TGTGCCAGCAGTTTGCCAACTAGCGGGAGGGGCCACGAGCAGTACTTC.

This rearrangement joins TRBV21-1 to TRBJ2-1; the tabulated D call, TRBD1, remains unverified against the DNA. TRBV21-1 is recorded as a pseudogene. The CDR3 runs 14 residues. Here the CDR3 DNA reads TGTGCCAGCAGCCGGGACAGGGGGGACAATGAGCAGTTCTTC. Translated: CASSRDRGDNEQFF.